A selection of T cell receptor beta chains follows, all from one sample in a study of T cells in Graves' hyperthyroidism and ophthalmopathy. Using its own MiXCR run on the multiplex PCR reads, TCRdb lists one record per CDR3 protein. The sample lists about 640,000 distinct CDR3 sequences; roughly 20% were seen once. The material sequenced was blood. The receptors shown here come from a man between 25 and 39 years old with Graves' ophthalmopathy. The CDR3 runs from the conserved cysteine through the conserved F or W. Fields, in order: clone size, J gene, V gene, CDR3 protein. Clone sizes are given selectively: once, few, many, or a class where the clone is expanded.

. TRBJ1-5 TRBV19 CASTRSGTPSNQPQHF
few TRBJ2-1 TRBV7-3 CASSRRGVPEQFF
few TRBJ2-7 TRBV6-2/TRBV6-3 CASRPGTGLSYEQYF
few TRBJ2-1 TRBV6-2/TRBV6-3 CASSNGGTGEQFF
. TRBJ2-1 TRBV11-2 CASSPGTGYSEQFF
. TRBJ2-3 TRBV20-1 CSARKDISTDTQYF
few TRBJ2-3 TRBV30 CAWSVTGLSTDTQYF
few TRBJ1-1 TRBV7-6 CASSPALSLENTEAFF
many TRBJ2-1 TRBV5-1 CASGRQPNEQFF
. TRBJ2-1 TRBV6-1 CASQGGLTYNEQFF
. TRBJ2-7 TRBV6-8 CASSAGQVASYEQYF